This TCR beta chain was retrieved from a study of early T cells in non-severe SARS-CoV-2 infection. Study information: From unsorted whole blood, bulk RNA was sequenced, and the chains remained unpaired.

cDNA molecules, individually, were tagged with unique molecular identifiers. One entry per CDR3 protein, called by TCRdb with MiXCR from the 5' RACE reads. This sample has some 18,000 distinct CDR3 sequences, with roughly 6% found just once. Trimming removed 6 bases from V and 0 bases from J, with 12 bases in between. This CDR3 comprises 15 residues. The germline V gene encodes CDR1 MNHNY and CDR2 SVGAGI (reference sequence). This TCR was recovered from an adult who was a healthcare worker with PCR-confirmed SARS-CoV-2 infection or an uninfected control (not recorded which). The specimen was whole blood. V is TRBV6-6 and J is TRBJ2-4; D ambiguous. The CDR3 nucleotides read TGTGCCAGCAGCCGAACTGAACTAGCCAAAAACATTCAGTACTTC. Its translation: CASSRTELAKNIQYF.